These T cell receptor beta chains were read from a single sample in a study of beta chain features in type 1 diabetes. Produced via immunoSEQ multiplex PCR; TCRdb's table is partial and in-frame only. This table holds about 620,000 clones, roughly 15% found once. The sample was naive CD4+ T cells from blood. The receptors come from a man between 18 and 29 years old in good health. The CDR3 runs from the conserved cysteine through the conserved F or W. The D gene is left open where the match is weak. Clone size appears in some rows only: once, few, many, or a class for an expanded clone.

V gene	clone size	J gene	D gene	CDR3 DNA	CDR3 protein
TRBV25-1	few	TRBJ1-3	NA	TGTGCCGGGCAGGACTCTGGAAACACCATATATTTT	CAGQDSGNTIYF
TRBV18	NA	TRBJ2-7	TRBD1	TGTGCCAGCTCACCAAAACAGGGGGCGGGAGAGCAGTACTTC	CASSPKQGAGEQYF
TRBV5-4	NA	TRBJ1-1	TRBD1	TGTGCCAGCAGCGTACCGCGGGACAGGGAAGTGGTGGGAACTGAAGCTTTCTTT	CASSVPRDREVVGTEAFF
TRBV2	NA	TRBJ2-1	NA	TGTGCCAGCAGCACATGGGGGCAGACCTACAATGAGCAGTTCTTC	CASSTWGQTYNEQFF
TRBV5-1	few	TRBJ2-2	TRBD2	TGCGCCAGCAGCCGGACTAGCGGGTTAAGCGGGGAGCTGTTTTTT	CASSRTSGLSGELFF
TRBV25-1	few	TRBJ2-5	NA	TGTGCCAGCAGTGAATTTGGCGGGCCAGAGACCCAGTACTTC	CASSEFGGPETQYF
TRBV4-3	NA	TRBJ2-3	TRBD2	TGCGCCAGCAGCCAAGAGCGCCGACTAGCGCTTACAGATACGCAGTATTTT	CASSQERRLALTDTQYF
TRBV5-1	NA	TRBJ1-5	NA	TGCGCCAGCAGCTTGCGGGGGGGCAATCAGCCCCAGCATTTT	CASSLRGGNQPQHF
TRBV10-3	few	TRBJ1-1	NA	TGTGCCACCGGGGGGGGCGGCCCTGAAGCTTTCTTT	CATGGGGPEAFF
TRBV29-1	NA	TRBJ1-1	NA	TGCAGCGTTGAGGGGTGGGCGGAAGCTTTCTTT	CSVEGWAEAFF
TRBV7-9	few	TRBJ1-1	NA	TGTGCCAGCAGCCTCATAGGAGGGAACACTGAAGCTTTCTTT	CASSLIGGNTEAFF
TRBV5-5	few	TRBJ2-5	TRBD1	TGTGCCAGCAGCCCCGGGACAGGAGAGACCCAGTACTTC	CASSPGTGETQYF
TRBV2	few	TRBJ1-1	TRBD1	TGTGCCAGCACCGAGACAAGGGGGCCGGCTGAAGCTTTCTTT	CASTETRGPAEAFF
TRBV18	NA	TRBJ1-1	NA	TGTGCCAGCTCAATTGCTGTGTCGGCCATGAACACTGAAGCTTTCTTT	CASSIAVSAMNTEAFF
TRBV4-3	NA	TRBJ2-3	NA	TGCGCCAGCAGCCAAGACCCAATCGGTTGGGGCACAGATACGCAGTATTTT	CASSQDPIGWGTDTQYF
TRBV2	NA	TRBJ2-6	NA	TGTGCCAGCGAGGTTGGAGGTGGGGCCAACGTCCTGACTTTC	CASEVGGGANVLTF
TRBV7-3	few	TRBJ2-7	NA	TGTGCCAGCAGCCCGCAGGCGGCGGGTGAGCAGTACTTC	CASSPQAAGEQYF
TRBV7-9	few	TRBJ1-4	NA	TGTGCCAGCAGCCATTATGCAACTAATGAAAAACTGTTTTTT	CASSHYATNEKLFF
TRBV10-3	once	TRBJ1-4	TRBD1	TGTGCCACCCTCCCACAGGGGCAGAATGAAAAACTGTTTTTT	CATLPQGQNEKLFF
TRBV11-2	few	TRBJ2-3	TRBD2	TGTGCCAGCAGCTTTCTCAGCGGGGGAGTAGATACGCAGTATTTT	CASSFLSGGVDTQYF
TRBV7-2	few	TRBJ2-7	TRBD2	TGTGCCAGCAGCCCCCCTAGCGGTAGCTCCTACGAGCAGTACTTC	CASSPPSGSSYEQYF
TRBV29-1	few	TRBJ1-1	NA	TGCAGCGTTGCGAGGATGGGGACTGAAGCTTTCTTT	CSVARMGTEAFF
TRBV12-5	few	TRBJ2-3	NA	TGTGCTAGTGGTTTGAGTAGTAGCACAGATACGCAGTATTTT	CASGLSSSTDTQYF
TRBV19	few	TRBJ2-3	TRBD1	TGTGCCAGTAGCAGACAGGGCGCGCGGACAGATACGCAGTATTTT	CASSRQGARTDTQYF
TRBV7-2	NA	TRBJ1-2	NA	TGTGCCAGCAGACCGACGGTTAACTATGGCTACACCTTC	CASRPTVNYGYTF
TRBV5-4	NA	TRBJ2-7	TRBD1	TGTGCCAGCGGAGCCGGGACAGGGGGCAGGGCCTACGAGCAGTACTTC	CASGAGTGGRAYEQYF
TRBV19	NA	TRBJ1-2	NA	TGTGCCAGCATAGAGTGGAATGGCTATGGCTACACCTTC	CASIEWNGYGYTF
TRBV11-2	few	TRBJ1-1	NA	TGTGCCAGCAGCCCATACGGGCGGTGGAACACTGAAGCTTTCTTT	CASSPYGRWNTEAFF
TRBV29-1	NA	TRBJ1-2	NA	TGCAGCGTTGATCGGGGCGGGGGCTATGGCTACACCTTC	CSVDRGGGYGYTF
TRBV4-2	few	TRBJ2-1	TRBD2	TGTGCCAGCAGCCAACGAATTGGGACTAGCGGGGGTTACAATGAGCAGTTCTTC	CASSQRIGTSGGYNEQFF
TRBV7-9	NA	TRBJ1-1	NA	TGTGCCAGCAGCTTGGACGGGGCCGGGACTGAAGCTTTCTTT	CASSLDGAGTEAFF
TRBV9	NA	TRBJ1-1	TRBD1	TGTGCCAGCAGCTTCAGAACAGGGGGCACTGAAGCTTTCTTT	CASSFRTGGTEAFF
TRBV7-2	NA	TRBJ1-5	TRBD1	TGTGCCAGCAGCTCACAGGGGGATCAGCCCCAGCATTTT	CASSSQGDQPQHF
TRBV7-2	NA	TRBJ2-7	NA	TGTGCCAGCAGCTTAGCCGGGAGCTCCTACGAGCAGTACTTC	CASSLAGSSYEQYF
TRBV29-1	few	TRBJ1-2	TRBD1	TGCAGCGTTGACTCGGGGACAGGGTATGGCTACACCTTC	CSVDSGTGYGYTF
TRBV19	few	TRBJ1-2	NA	TGTGCCAGTAGTCCACTAGGCCGGGGGAGTAAGAACTATGGCTACACCTTC	CASSPLGRGSKNYGYTF
TRBV28	few	TRBJ2-1	NA	TGTGCCACCCAATTACAGGGTAGGGATTCCAATGAGCAGTTCTTC	CATQLQGRDSNEQFF
TRBV9	NA	TRBJ2-2	TRBD2	TGTGCCAGCAGCGCCCGATTGACTAGCGGCCACACCGGGGAGCTGTTTTTT	CASSARLTSGHTGELFF
TRBV7-2	NA	TRBJ1-2	TRBD1	TGTGCCAGCAGCTTGGACAGGGTCGGCCACTATGGCTACACCTTC	CASSLDRVGHYGYTF
TRBV7-8	few	TRBJ1-5	NA	TGTGCCAGCAGCTTCCAGGATAGCAATCAGCCCCAGCATTTT	CASSFQDSNQPQHF
TRBV28	few	TRBJ1-3	NA	TGTGCCAGCAGTTTACCCAAAGGCAGCTCTGGAAACACCATATATTTT	CASSLPKGSSGNTIYF
TRBV7-2	few	TRBJ1-1	NA	TGTGCCAGCAGCTCTTCGGGGTTTATGAACACTGAAGCTTTCTTT	CASSSSGFMNTEAFF
TRBV7-7	few	TRBJ2-2	TRBD2	TGTGCCAGCAGCTCGACTAGCGGGAGTACCGGGGAGCTGTTTTTT	CASSSTSGSTGELFF
TRBV5-1	NA	TRBJ2-3	NA	TGCGCCAGCACCTCTACAGGGTTTGCAGATACGCAGTATTTT	CASTSTGFADTQYF
TRBV7-2	few	TRBJ2-2	NA	TGTGCCAGCAGCTTAGGATGGCAGGGCACCGGGGAGCTGTTTTTT	CASSLGWQGTGELFF
TRBV18	NA	TRBJ1-4	NA	TGTGCCAGCTCACCCCTACAGGGAAATGAAAAACTGTTTTTT	CASSPLQGNEKLFF
TRBV27	NA	TRBJ2-6	TRBD1	TGTGCCAGCAGTCCCACCGACAGGGGAAATGGGGCCAACGTCCTGACTTTC	CASSPTDRGNGANVLTF
TRBV29-1	NA	TRBJ2-5	NA	TGCAGCGTTGATGGTGGAGAGACCCAGTACTTC	CSVDGGETQYF
TRBV28	few	TRBJ1-5	TRBD1	TGTGCCAGCAGTTTACCAGACAGGGTGGGTCAGCCCCAGCATTTT	CASSLPDRVGQPQHF
TRBV30	NA	TRBJ1-4	NA	TGTGCCTGGAGTGTAGGAGGGCGATCTAATGAAAAACTGTTTTTT	CAWSVGGRSNEKLFF
TRBV9	few	TRBJ2-7	TRBD2	TGTGCCAGCAGCGTAGCTCCTAGCGGAACCTACGAGCAGTACTTC	CASSVAPSGTYEQYF
TRBV29-1	few	TRBJ1-5	TRBD1	TGCAGCGTTGGGACAGGGCGGGGACAGCCCCAGCATTTT	CSVGTGRGQPQHF
TRBV15	NA	TRBJ1-2	NA	TGTGCCACCAGCAGAGATTTGGGGGGCAGCTATGGCTACACCTTC	CATSRDLGGSYGYTF
TRBV15	few	TRBJ1-5	TRBD1	TGTGCCACCAGCGGCCGGCAATCTTACGGGACAGGTCAGCCCCAGCATTTT	CATSGRQSYGTGQPQHF